The T cell receptor beta chain under discussion was sequenced for a study of cytomegalovirus exposure and HLA in healthy donors. The length of the CDR3 is 15 residues. CDR1 is SGHVS and CDR2 is FQNEAQ in the germline V gene. The PCR was carried out with 60 Vbeta primers and 13 Jbeta primers. TCRdb's table, derived via immunoSEQ multiplex PCR, lists solely in-frame clones and lacks some. The table shows under 120,000 clones, with about 70% occurring only once. The gene calls are TRBV7-8 and TRBJ2-5, with 7 bases matching TRBD2. The J call may be faulty, since TRBJ2-7 better matches the DNA end. The sequenced sample was PBMCs. The sequence was obtained from a man aged 50 or older in good health and CMV-seropositive. CDR3 region: CASSFRRGSTYEQYF. In DNA form, the CDR3 reads TGTGCCAGCAGCTTCAGGCGGGGGAGCACCTACGAGCAGTACTTC.